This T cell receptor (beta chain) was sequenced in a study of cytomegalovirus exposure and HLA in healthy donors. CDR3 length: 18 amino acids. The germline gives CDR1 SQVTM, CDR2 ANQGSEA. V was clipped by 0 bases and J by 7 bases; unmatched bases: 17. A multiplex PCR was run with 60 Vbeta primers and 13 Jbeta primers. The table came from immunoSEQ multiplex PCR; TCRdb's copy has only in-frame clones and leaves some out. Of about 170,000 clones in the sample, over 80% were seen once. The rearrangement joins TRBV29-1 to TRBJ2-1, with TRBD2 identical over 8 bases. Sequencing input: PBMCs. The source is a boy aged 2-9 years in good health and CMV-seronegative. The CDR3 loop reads CSVEEGGKGTSLHNEQFF. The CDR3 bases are TGCAGCGTTGAAGAAGGGGGGAAGGGGACTAGTCTCCATAATGAGCAGTTCTTC.